These T cell receptor beta chains were read from a single sample in a study of T cell repertoires in aging, cancer and after chemotherapy. TCRdb re-called the multiplex PCR reads with MiXCR, one entry per CDR3 protein. The table has 4,500 to 5,000 distinct CDR3 sequences, 20% to 25% seen once. The sequenced sample was blood. All receptors derive from a human donor in good health. The donor label of this sample is uncertain. CDR3s include the opening cysteine and the closing phenylalanine or tryptophan. The D gene is left open where the match is weak. The size entry is marked missing in some rows and otherwise reads once, few, many or a size class.

v_gene	len	d_gene	abundance	j_gene	CDR3aa	CDR3nt
TRBV12-3/TRBV12-4	17	TRBD2	medium-sized	TRBJ2-3	CASRGLAGGVLADTQYF	TGTGCCAGCAGGGGACTAGCGGGGGGGGTACTAGCAGATACGCAGTATTTT
TRBV19	17	TRBD1	many	TRBJ1-6	CASSITPQGVGNSPLHF	TGTGCCAGTAGTATTACCCCCCAGGGGGTGGGTAATTCACCCCTCCACTTT
TRBV10-3	15	TRBD1	medium-sized	TRBJ2-2	CAISPGQGFTGELFF	TGTGCCATCAGTCCTGGACAGGGCTTCACCGGGGAGCTGTTTTTT
TRBV27	13	TRBD1	.	TRBJ1-2	CASSPDRVGSYTF	TGTGCCAGCAGCCCGGACAGGGTCGGAAGCTACACCTTC
TRBV6-4	17	TRBD1	.	TRBJ1-3	CASSAKVRDRTPNTIYF	TGTGCCAGCAGTGCCAAAGTCCGGGACAGGACCCCCAACACCATATATTTT
TRBV12-3/TRBV12-4	15	TRBD1	.	TRBJ2-4	CASSWGTGGANIQYF	TGTGCCAGCAGTTGGGGGACAGGGGGCGCGAACATTCAGTACTTC
TRBV5-5	16	.	medium-sized	TRBJ1-5	CASSQFPGTSVQPQHF	TGTGCCAGCAGCCAATTTCCCGGGACATCAGTCCAGCCCCAGCATTTT
TRBV5-5	13	.	medium-sized	TRBJ2-1	CASSLEFGYEQFF	TGTGCCAGCAGCTTGGAGTTCGGCTATGAGCAGTTCTTC
TRBV19	13	.	medium-sized	TRBJ2-5	CASYGPGHRTQYF	TGTGCCAGTTATGGACCGGGACATCGGACCCAGTACTTC
TRBV2	19	.	few	TRBJ2-6	CASIETPSKVAAGANVLTF	TGTGCCAGCATCGAGACCCCCTCAAAAGTAGCGGCGGGGGCCAACGTCCTGACTTTC
TRBV5-3	12	.	medium-sized	TRBJ1-2	CARSLILVGYTF	TGTGCCAGAAGCTTGATATTGGTTGGCTACACCTTC
TRBV6-5	14	.	medium-sized	TRBJ1-5	CASSLDRSNQPQHF	TGTGCCAGCAGCCTCGACAGGAGCAATCAGCCCCAGCATTTT
TRBV30	14	.	.	TRBJ2-1	CAWSAGFSYNEQFF	TGTGCCTGGAGTGCGGGATTTTCATACAATGAGCAGTTCTTC
TRBV6-4	13	.	.	TRBJ1-5	CASSRGGDQPQHF	TGTGCCAGCAGCAGGGGAGGTGATCAGCCCCAGCATTTT
TRBV11-1	13	.	medium-sized	TRBJ2-7	CASSPQSSGEQYF	TGTGCCAGCAGCCCCCAGTCTTCCGGCGAGCAGTACTTC
TRBV5-1	17	.	many	TRBJ2-2	CASSLGSTIINTGELFF	TGCGCCAGCAGCTTGGGCTCCACAATTATTAACACCGGGGAGCTGTTTTTT
TRBV12-3/TRBV12-4	13	.	.	TRBJ1-5	CASSLSESQPQHF	TGTGCCAGCAGTTTAAGTGAGAGTCAGCCCCAGCATTTT
TRBV12-3/TRBV12-4	14	.	.	TRBJ2-2	CASSDRRNTGELFF	TGTGCCAGCAGTGACAGGAGGAACACCGGGGAGCTGTTTTTT
TRBV6-5	12	.	once	TRBJ2-7	CASSGASYEQYF	TGTGCCAGCAGCGGGGCCTCCTACGAGCAGTACTTC
TRBV10-1	16	TRBD2	.	TRBJ2-7	CASSGRTSGGTYEQYF	TGCGCCAGCAGTGGCAGAACTAGCGGGGGCACCTACGAGCAGTACTTC